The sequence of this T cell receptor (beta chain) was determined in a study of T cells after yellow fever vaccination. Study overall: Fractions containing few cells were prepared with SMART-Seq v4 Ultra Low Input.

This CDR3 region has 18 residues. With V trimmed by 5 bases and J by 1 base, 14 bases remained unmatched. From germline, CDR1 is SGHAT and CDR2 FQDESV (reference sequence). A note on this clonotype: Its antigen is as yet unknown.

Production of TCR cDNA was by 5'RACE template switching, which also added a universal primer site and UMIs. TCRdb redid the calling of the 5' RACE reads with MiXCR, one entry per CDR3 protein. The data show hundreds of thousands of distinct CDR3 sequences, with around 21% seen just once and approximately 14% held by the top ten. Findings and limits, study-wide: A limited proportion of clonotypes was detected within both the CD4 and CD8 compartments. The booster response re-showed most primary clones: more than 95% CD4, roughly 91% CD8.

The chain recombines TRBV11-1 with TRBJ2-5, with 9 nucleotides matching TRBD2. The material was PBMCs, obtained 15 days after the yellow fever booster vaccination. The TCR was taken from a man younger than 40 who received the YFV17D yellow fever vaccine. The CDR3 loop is CASSTFSLTSGLQETQYF. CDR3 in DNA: TGTGCCAGCAGCACTTTCTCCTTGACTAGCGGTCTCCAAGAGACCCAGTACTTC.